This T cell receptor (beta chain) originates from a study of multiple sclerosis patients with progressive multifocal leukoencephalopathy. This CDR3 spans 13 amino acids. The germline V and J ends were trimmed by 4 bases and 1 base, with 7 bases remaining between them. The germline gives CDR1 KGHSH, CDR2 LQKENI. Sample time point: time of PML onset. The data were produced by immunoSEQ multiplex PCR, yet TCRdb's version contains in-frame clones alone and is incomplete. The sample lists under 35,000 clones, approximately 90% seen once, with less than 6.5% in the top ten. The chain uses TRBV18 and TRBJ1-1, with D possibly matching TRBD1 (6 bases). The source material was PBMCs, sampled from a patient treated with natalizumab. The sequence was collected from a woman aged 40 to 50 with progressive multifocal leukoencephalopathy. The chain's CDR3 is CASSQDRNTEAFF. As DNA, the CDR3 is TGTGCCAGCTCACAGGACAGGAACACTGAAGCTTTCTTT.